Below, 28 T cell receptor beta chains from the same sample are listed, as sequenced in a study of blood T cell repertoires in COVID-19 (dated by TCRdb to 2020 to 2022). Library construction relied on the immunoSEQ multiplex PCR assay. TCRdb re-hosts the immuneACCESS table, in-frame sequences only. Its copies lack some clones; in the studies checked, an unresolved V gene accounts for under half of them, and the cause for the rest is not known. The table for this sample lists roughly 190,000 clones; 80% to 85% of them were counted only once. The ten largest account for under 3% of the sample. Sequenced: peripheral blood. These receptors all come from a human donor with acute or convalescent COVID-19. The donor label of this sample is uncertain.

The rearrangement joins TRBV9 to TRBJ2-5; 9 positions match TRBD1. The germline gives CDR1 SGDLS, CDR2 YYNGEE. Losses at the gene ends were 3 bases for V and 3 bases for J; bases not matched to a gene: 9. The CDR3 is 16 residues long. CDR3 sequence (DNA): TGTGCCAGCAGCGGGCCGAGCCGGGACAGGGAAGAGACCCAGTACTTC. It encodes CASSGPSRDREETQYF.

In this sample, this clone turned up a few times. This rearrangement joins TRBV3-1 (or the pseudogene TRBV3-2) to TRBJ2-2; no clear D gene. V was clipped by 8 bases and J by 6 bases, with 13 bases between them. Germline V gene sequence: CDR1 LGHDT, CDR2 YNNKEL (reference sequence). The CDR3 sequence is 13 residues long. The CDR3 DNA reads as TGTGCCAGCTGCCGTTCCCAGGCCGGGGAGCTGTTTTTT. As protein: CASCRSQAGELFF.

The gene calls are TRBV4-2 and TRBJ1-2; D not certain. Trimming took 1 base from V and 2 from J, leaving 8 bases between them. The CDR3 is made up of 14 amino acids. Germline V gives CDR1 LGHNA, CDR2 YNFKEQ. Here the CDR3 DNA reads TGTGCCAGCAGCCAAGGAACGGGGAACTATGGCTACACCTTC. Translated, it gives CASSQGTGNYGYTF.

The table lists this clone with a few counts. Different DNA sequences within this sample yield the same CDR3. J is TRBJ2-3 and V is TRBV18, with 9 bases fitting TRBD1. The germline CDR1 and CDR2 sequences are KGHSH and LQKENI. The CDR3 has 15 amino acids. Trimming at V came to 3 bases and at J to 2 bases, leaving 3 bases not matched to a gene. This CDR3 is CASSPGQGDTDTQYF. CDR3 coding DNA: TGTGCCAGCTCACCGGGACAGGGAGACACAGATACGCAGTATTTT.

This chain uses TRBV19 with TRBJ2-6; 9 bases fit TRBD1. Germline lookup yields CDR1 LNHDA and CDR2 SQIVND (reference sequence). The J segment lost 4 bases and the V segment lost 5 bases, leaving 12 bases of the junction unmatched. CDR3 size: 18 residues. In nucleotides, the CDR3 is TGTGCCAGTAGTCAACCTCCGGGACAGGGTGTGGGGGCCAACGTCCTGACTTTC. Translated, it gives CASSQPPGQGVGANVLTF.

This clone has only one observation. In DNA, the CDR3 is TGTGCCAGCGCCTACAGGGAGTACAATGAGCAGTTCTTC. Translation gives CASAYREYNEQFF. This rearrangement joins TRBV27 to TRBJ2-1, with D tentatively TRBD1 (6 bases). Germline-derived CDR1 and CDR2 are MNHEY and SMNVEV (reference sequence). V was cut by 8 bases and J by 4 bases, with 12 bases left in between. This CDR3 has 13 residues.

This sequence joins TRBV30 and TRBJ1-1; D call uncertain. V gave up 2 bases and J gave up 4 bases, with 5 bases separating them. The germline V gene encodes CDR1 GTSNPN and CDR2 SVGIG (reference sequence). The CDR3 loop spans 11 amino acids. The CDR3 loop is CAWSYSTEAFF. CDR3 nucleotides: TGTGCCTGGAGTTATAGCACTGAAGCTTTCTTT.

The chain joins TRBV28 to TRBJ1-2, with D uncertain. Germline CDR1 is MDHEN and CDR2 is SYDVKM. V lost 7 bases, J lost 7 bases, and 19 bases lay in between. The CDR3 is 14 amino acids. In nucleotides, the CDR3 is TGTGCCAGCACCCAAAACTACGGGAGGAGTGGCTACACCTTC. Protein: CASTQNYGRSGYTF.

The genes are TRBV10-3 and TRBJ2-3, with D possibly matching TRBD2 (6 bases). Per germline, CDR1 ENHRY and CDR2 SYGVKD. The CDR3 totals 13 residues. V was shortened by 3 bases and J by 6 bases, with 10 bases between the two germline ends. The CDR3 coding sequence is TGTGCCATCAGTGACTTGGAGGGTGATACGCAGTATTTT. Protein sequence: CAISDLEGDTQYF.

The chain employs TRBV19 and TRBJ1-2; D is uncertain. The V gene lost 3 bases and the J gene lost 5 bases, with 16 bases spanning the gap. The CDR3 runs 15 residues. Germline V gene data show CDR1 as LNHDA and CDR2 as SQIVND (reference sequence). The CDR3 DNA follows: TGTGCCAGTAGTATTGGCCGCACAGTTCGATATGGCTACACCTTC. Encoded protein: CASSIGRTVRYGYTF.

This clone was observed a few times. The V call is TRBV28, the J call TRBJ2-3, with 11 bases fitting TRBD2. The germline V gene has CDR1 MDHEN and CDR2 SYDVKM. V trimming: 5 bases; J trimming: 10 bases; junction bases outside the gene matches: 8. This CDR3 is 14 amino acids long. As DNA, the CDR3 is TGTGCCAGCAGTAAAGGTTTAGCGGGAGGGGCGCAGTATTTT. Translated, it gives CASSKGLAGGAQYF.

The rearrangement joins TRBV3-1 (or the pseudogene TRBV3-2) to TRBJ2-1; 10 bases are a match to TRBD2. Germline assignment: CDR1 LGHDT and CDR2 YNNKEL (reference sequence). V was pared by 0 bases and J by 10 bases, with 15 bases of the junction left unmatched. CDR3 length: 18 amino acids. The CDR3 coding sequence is TGTGCCAGCAGCCAAGATCTTTGGGGCAGCGGGAGGGGCGTCGAGCAGTTCTTC. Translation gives CASSQDLWGSGRGVEQFF.

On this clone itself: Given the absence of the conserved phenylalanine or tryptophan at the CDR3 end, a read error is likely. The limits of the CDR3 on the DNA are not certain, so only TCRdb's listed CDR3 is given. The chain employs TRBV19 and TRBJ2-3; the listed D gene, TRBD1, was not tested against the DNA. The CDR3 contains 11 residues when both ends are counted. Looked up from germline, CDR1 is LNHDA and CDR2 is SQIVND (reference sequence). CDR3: CASSPRDRLRR.

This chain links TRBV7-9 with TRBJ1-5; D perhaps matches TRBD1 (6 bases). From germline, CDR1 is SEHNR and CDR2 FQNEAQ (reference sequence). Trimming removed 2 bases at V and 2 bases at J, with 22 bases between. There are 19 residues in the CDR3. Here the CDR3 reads CASSLSQGTSLGGNQPQHF. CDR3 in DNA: TGTGCCAGCAGCTTATCCCAGGGGACCTCACTTGGGGGCAATCAGCCCCAGCATTTT.

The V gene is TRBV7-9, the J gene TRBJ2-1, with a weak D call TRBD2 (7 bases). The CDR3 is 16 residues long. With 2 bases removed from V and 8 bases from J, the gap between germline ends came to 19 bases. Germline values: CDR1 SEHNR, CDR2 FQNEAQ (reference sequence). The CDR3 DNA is TGTGCCAGCAGCTTATGGAGGGGGGGCTCCGACTATGAGCAGTTCTTC. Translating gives CASSLWRGGSDYEQFF.

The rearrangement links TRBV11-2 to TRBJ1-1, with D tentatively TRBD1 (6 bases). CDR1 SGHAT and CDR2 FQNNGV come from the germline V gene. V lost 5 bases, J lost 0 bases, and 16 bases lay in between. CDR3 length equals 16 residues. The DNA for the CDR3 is TGTGCCAGCAGCCCGGGAGGGGGGTTGGTGAACACTGAAGCTTTCTTT. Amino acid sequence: CASSPGGGLVNTEAFF.

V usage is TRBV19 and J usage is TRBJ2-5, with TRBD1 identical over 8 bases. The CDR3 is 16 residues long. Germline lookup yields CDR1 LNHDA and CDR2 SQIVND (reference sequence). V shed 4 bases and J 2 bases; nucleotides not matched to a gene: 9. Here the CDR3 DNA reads TGTGCCAGTAGTAGAGGCGGACAGGGTGGACAAGAGACCCAGTACTTC. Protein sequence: CASSRGGQGGQETQYF.

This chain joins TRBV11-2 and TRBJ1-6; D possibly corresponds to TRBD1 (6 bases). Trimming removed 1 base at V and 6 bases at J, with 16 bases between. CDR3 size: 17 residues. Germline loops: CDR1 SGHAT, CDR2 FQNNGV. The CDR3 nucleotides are TGTGCCAGCAGCTTAGTAGGCAGGGGCGACGGTAATTCACCCCTCCACTTT. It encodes CASSLVGRGDGNSPLHF.

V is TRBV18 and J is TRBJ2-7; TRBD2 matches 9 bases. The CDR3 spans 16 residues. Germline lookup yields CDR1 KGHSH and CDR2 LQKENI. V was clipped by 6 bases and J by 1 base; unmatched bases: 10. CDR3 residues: CASSTYAGGTSYEQYF. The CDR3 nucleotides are TGTGCCAGCTCGACTTATGCGGGGGGGACGTCCTACGAGCAGTACTTC.

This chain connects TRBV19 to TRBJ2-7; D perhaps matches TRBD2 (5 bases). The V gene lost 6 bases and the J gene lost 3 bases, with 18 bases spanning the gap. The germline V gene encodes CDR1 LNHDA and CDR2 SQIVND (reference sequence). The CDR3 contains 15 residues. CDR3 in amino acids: CASSFGGPDLYEQYF. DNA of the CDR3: TGTGCCAGTAGCTTCGGAGGACCGGATCTCTACGAGCAGTACTTC.

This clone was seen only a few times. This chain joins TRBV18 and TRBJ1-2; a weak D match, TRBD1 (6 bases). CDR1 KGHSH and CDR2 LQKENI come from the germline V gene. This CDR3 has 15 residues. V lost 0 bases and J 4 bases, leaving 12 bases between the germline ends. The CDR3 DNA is TGTGCCAGCTCACCACCGTTTCAAGGGGGCTATGGCTACACCTTC. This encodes CASSPPFQGGYGYTF.

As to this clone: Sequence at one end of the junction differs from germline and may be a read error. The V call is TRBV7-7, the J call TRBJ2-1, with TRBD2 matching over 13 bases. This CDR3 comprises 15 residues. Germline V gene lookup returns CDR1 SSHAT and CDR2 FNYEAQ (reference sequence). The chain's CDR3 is CASSRTSGGRNEQFF. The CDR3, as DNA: TGTGCTAGCAGCCGGACTAGCGGGGGTCGAAATGAGCAGTTCTTC.

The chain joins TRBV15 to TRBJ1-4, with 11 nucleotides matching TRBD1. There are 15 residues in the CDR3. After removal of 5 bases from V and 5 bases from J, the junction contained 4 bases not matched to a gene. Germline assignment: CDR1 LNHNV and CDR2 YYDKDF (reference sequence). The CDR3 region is CATSHGTGGNEKLFF. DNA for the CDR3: TGTGCCACCAGCCACGGGACAGGGGGAAATGAAAAACTGTTTTTT.

This CDR3 is CASSGDRGNTEAFF. The CDR3 DNA reads as TGTGCCAGCAGCGGGGACAGGGGGAACACTGAAGCTTTCTTT. This chain connects TRBV5-4 to TRBJ1-1; 10 bases agree with TRBD1. With V trimmed by 4 bases and J by 1 base, 1 base remained unmatched. The CDR3 contains 14 residues. CDR1 is SGHNT and CDR2 is YYREEE in the germline V gene (reference sequence).

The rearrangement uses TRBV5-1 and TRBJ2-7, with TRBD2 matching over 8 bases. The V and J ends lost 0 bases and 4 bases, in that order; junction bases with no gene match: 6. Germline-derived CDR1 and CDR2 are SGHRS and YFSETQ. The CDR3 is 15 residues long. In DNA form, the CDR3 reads TGCGCCAGCAGCTTGGGGCGGGAGGCTGGATACGAGCAGTACTTC. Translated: CASSLGREAGYEQYF.

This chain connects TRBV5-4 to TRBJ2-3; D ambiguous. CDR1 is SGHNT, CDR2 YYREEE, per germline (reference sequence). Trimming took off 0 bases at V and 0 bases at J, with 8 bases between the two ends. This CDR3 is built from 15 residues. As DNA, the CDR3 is TGTGCCAGCAGCTTGGACTCATCTAGCACAGATACGCAGTATTTT. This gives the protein CASSLDSSSTDTQYF.

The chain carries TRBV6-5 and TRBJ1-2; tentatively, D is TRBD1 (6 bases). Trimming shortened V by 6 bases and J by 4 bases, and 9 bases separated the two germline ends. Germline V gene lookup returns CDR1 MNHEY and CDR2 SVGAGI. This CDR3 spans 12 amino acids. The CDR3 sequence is CASRSDSYGYTF. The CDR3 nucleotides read TGTGCCAGCAGGTCGGACAGCTATGGCTACACCTTC.

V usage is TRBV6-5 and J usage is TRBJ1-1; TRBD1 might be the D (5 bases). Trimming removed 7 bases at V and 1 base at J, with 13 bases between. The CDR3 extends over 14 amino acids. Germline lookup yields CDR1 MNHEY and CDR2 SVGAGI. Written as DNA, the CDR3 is TGTGCCAGCAAGGAGGGGTCTGGGAACACTGAAGCTTTCTTT. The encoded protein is CASKEGSGNTEAFF.